This T cell receptor beta chain was obtained from a study of blood T cell repertoires in COVID-19 (dated by TCRdb to 2018 to 2020). Turning to the overall study: Collaborator samples came from the United States, Italy and Spain and covered acute and convalescent phases of COVID-19. The prospective study material was composed of cDNA or gDNA derived from T cells, B-cell-depleted T cells, or PBMCs. Subjects who had been exposed to COVID-19, were actively infected with it, or had recovered from it provided the deeply sampled blood TCRbeta repertoires that made up the dataset. The repertoires were made available in a free public database intended to serve as a resource for research on the immune response to SARS-CoV-2. The samples were drawn from two sources: the first 160 participants of the ongoing ImmuneRACE study, and 1,254 subjects contributed by 6 global collaborators. A de-identified subject ID, COVID-19 status, age in years and sex were almost always included in the sample metadata. HLA class I and class II types, where available, came from metadata supplied by the sample provider rather than from assay-based typing. The research as a whole found: The quantity of clinical and demographic metadata differed by source and by participant and was supplied without curation.

There are 15 amino acids in the CDR3, from cysteine to phenylalanine inclusive. Solely the CDR3 DNA is kept, with 45 bases framed from the first base. Via the germline V gene, CDR1 is LGHNA and CDR2 YSLEER. Deletion took 0 bases off V and 3 bases off J, with a span of 11 bases between the germline ends. Remarks on this clone: Its recognized antigen is unknown. The input lacks base qualities; no much larger clone sits a single base away.

The immunoSEQ Assay, a bias-controlled multiplex PCR, was used to amplify TCRbeta CDR3 regions from genomic DNA. As for the authors' bioinformatics: Within the assay, amplification of reference gene primers was used to estimate how many nucleated cells each sample contained. To quantify the absolute abundance of each unique TCRbeta CDR3 rearrangement, sequence reads were collapsed and filtered. For each sample, productive Simpson clonality was calculated as the square root of Simpson's diversity index over productive rearrangements. Here the immuneACCESS table is served through TCRdb, limited to in-frame sequences with V and J called. Missing clones are a known gap in these copies; in checked studies unresolved V genes cover under half, and the rest lacks a known reason. V, J and clone size are taken as reported in that table, and D and trimming were inferred from the DNA itself. The sample table records hundreds of thousands of clones; around 90% of these occur just once. The leading ten clones occupy roughly 1.3% of the sample.

Each collaborating institution followed its own protocols to collect whole blood in K2EDTA tubes. For TCRbeta analysis, collaborators shipped samples in one of three forms: frozen whole blood, isolated PBMCs, or DNA extracted from either of those sample types. Sequences were obtained from peripheral blood. The TCR sequence derives from a man between 65 and 85 years old with acute or convalescent COVID-19. The receptor chain draws on TRBV4-3 and TRBJ1-2; TRBD1 is perhaps the D gene, given 5 matching bases. The sequenced DNA is TGCGCCAGCAGCCAAGATCGGCAGGGTCACTATGGCTACACCTTC. The translation is CASSQDRQGHYGYTF.